The 24 T cell receptor beta chains below were found in one sample sequenced in a study of T-cell reconstitution after alpha-beta-depleted transplantation in children. Unique molecular identifiers were incorporated into the prepared TCRbeta library. MiXCR, run by TCRdb on the PCR reads, gives a single entry per CDR3 protein. The sample consists of 400,000 to 500,000 distinct CDR3 sequences, under 13% of them appearing once. The starting material was PBMCs from the stem cell graft donor, obtained from the stem cell graft. These TCRs come from a human donor who donated a stem cell graft to a child with acute myeloid leukemia.

V usage is TRBV29-1 and J usage is TRBJ2-3; D is unresolved. CDR1 is SQVTM and CDR2 is ANQGSEA in the germline V gene. The CDR3 extends over 14 amino acids. The V end lost 5 bases, the J end lost 1 base, and 13 bases lay between the germline ends. The CDR3 reads CSVLFGAGTDTQYF. In DNA, the CDR3 is TGCAGCGTTTTATTTGGCGCGGGCACAGATACGCAGTATTTT.

This clonotype was counted a few times. This rearrangement joins TRBV10-3 to TRBJ1-6, with no clear D. V was trimmed by 4 bases and J by 13 bases, leaving 11 bases between them. CDR3 length: 12 residues. Germline V gene data show CDR1 as ENHRY and CDR2 as SYGVKD. The DNA of the CDR3 is TGTGCCATCAGTGCTGAGCTTTTTCCCCTCCACTTT. Translating gives CAISAELFPLHF.

The J gene is TRBJ2-5, the V gene TRBV12-3 or TRBV12-4; D uncertain. The V gene lost 6 bases and the J gene lost 5 bases, with 16 bases spanning the gap. This CDR3 spans 14 amino acids. The CDR3 region has the DNA TGTGCCAGCAGCCAAGAGGACCGTGGGGAGACCCAGTACTTC. This translates into CASSQEDRGETQYF.

The chain is built from TRBV5-1 and TRBJ2-6; D is unresolved. V lost 3 bases to trimming and J lost 2 bases, with 9 bases between them. The CDR3 extends over 15 amino acids. The germline CDR1 and CDR2 sequences are SGHRS and YFSETQ. CDR3 sequence reads: CASSSVNPGANVLTF. DNA for the CDR3: TGCGCCAGCAGCTCCGTAAACCCTGGGGCCAACGTCCTGACTTTC.

The chain recombines TRBV19 with TRBJ2-1; D gene unclear. V gave up 8 bases and J gave up 1 base, with 9 bases separating them. The CDR3 covers 13 residues. Germline values: CDR1 LNHDA, CDR2 SQIVND (reference sequence). The CDR3: CASGDWSYNEQFF. The CDR3 coding sequence is TGTGCCAGTGGAGATTGGTCCTACAATGAGCAGTTCTTC. Looking up the rest from reference TRBV19 and TRBJ2-1 gives the full variable domain: DGGITQSPKYLFRKEGQNVTLSCEQNLNHDAMYWYRQDPGQGLRLIYYSQIVNDFQKGDIAEGYSVSREKKESFPLTVTSAQKNPTAFYLCASGDWSYNEQFFGPGTRLTVL.

This clonotype was counted between two and nine times. The chain links TRBV20-1 to TRBJ2-2; tentative D call: TRBD2 (6 bases). The germline V and J ends were trimmed by 2 bases and 6 bases, with 16 bases remaining between them. This CDR3 has 15 amino acids. Germline V lookup: CDR1 DFQATT, CDR2 SNEGSKA (reference sequence). The CDR3 DNA follows: TGCAGTGCTAGACGCGGAGGGGAAAGGCCCGGGGAGCTGTTTTTT. Translated: CSARRGGERPGELFF.

This clonotype was recorded a few times. The rearrangement links TRBV7-2 to TRBJ2-5, with D hard to call. Deletions cut 5 bases from V and 0 bases from J, with 16 bases between. The germline gives CDR1 SGHTA, CDR2 FQGNSA. The CDR3 has 16 residues. Written as DNA, the CDR3 is TGTGCCAGCAGCCTAGGAAGCCCCCGGTACCAAGAGACCCAGTACTTC. Translated, it gives CASSLGSPRYQETQYF.

This chain uses TRBV7-8 with TRBJ2-1, with unresolved D. V lost 5 bases and J lost 6, with 20 bases in between. The CDR3 extends over 16 amino acids. Germline V gives CDR1 SGHVS, CDR2 FQNEAQ. The DNA of the CDR3 is TGTGCCAGCAGCCTTGGTCTCCGACTGAACGCCAATGAGCAGTTCTTC. Translating gives CASSLGLRLNANEQFF. Variable domain in full (rest from reference TRBV7-8 and TRBJ2-1): GAGVSQSPRYKVAKRGQDVALRCDPISGHVSLFWYQQALGQGPEFLTYFQNEAQLDKSGLPSDRFFAERPEGSVSTLKIQRTQQEDSAVYLCASSLGLRLNANEQFFGPGTRLTVL.

The chain joins TRBV27 to TRBJ2-6; 8 bases are shared with TRBD1. The CDR3 spans 17 residues. Looked up from germline, CDR1 is MNHEY and CDR2 is SMNVEV (reference sequence). The V and J ends lost 5 bases and 0 bases, in that order; junction bases with no gene match: 6. CDR3 DNA: TGTGCCAGCAGTCCCGGGACAGGCTACTCTGGGGCCAACGTCCTGACTTTC. It translates to CASSPGTGYSGANVLTF.

The V call is TRBV5-6, the J call TRBJ2-5; 9 bases are a match to TRBD2. V lost 1 base and J lost 2; bases outside the gene matches: 6. Per germline, CDR1 SGHDT and CDR2 YYEEEE. There are 16 residues in the CDR3. This chain's CDR3 is CASSLPGTSLQETQYF. The CDR3 DNA is TGTGCCAGCAGCTTGCCCGGGACTAGCCTTCAAGAGACCCAGTACTTC.

The table lists this clonotype with many counts. CDR3 in amino acids: CASSSAGGSVGAYYGYTF. CDR3 in DNA: TGTGCCAGCAGTTCTGCAGGGGGCTCGGTTGGGGCTTACTATGGCTACACCTTC. The rearrangement links TRBV12-3 or TRBV12-4 to TRBJ1-2; 8 bases fit TRBD1. The V and J ends lost 4 bases and 3 bases, in that order; junction bases with no gene match: 16. The CDR3 has 18 amino acids.

This clonotype was detected many times. The chain has TRBV25-1 and TRBJ2-7; TRBD1 matches 10 bases. Germline V lookup: CDR1 MGHDK, CDR2 SYGVNS. The CDR3 is 13 amino acids. After removal of 10 bases from V and 2 bases from J, the junction contained 5 bases not matched to a gene. The CDR3, as DNA: TGTGCCACCTCCGGGACAGGGGCCTACGAGCAGTACTTC. It is translated as CATSGTGAYEQYF.

The sample holds a few counts of this clonotype. The chain uses TRBV20-1 and TRBJ1-2; 7 positions agree with TRBD1. This CDR3 region has 13 residues. J lost 4 bases, V lost 5 bases, and 7 bases had no gene match. Germline CDR1 and CDR2: DFQATT and SNEGSKA (reference sequence). The CDR3 DNA sequence: TGCAGTGCTCCCTCCCACAGGGGCTATGGCTACACCTTC. Protein sequence: CSAPSHRGYGYTF.

The chain carries TRBV6-1 and TRBJ2-1, with D tentatively TRBD2 (7 bases). Trimming pared 6 bases from V and 2 bases from J, leaving 8 bases between. Per the germline V gene, CDR1 is MNHNS and CDR2 is SASEGT. This CDR3 is 13 amino acids long. The CDR3 sequence is CASRRGPYNEQFF. The CDR3 coding sequence is TGTGCCAGCAGGCGGGGGCCCTACAATGAGCAGTTCTTC.

V gene TRBV20-1 combines with J gene TRBJ1-1, with 12 bases fitting TRBD1. V gave up 3 bases and J gave up 2 bases; unmatched junction bases: 4. The CDR3 consists of 15 residues. CDR1 is DFQATT, CDR2 SNEGSKA, per germline (reference sequence). CDR3 in amino acids: CSARGQGALNTEAFF. CDR3 DNA: TGCAGTGCTAGGGGACAGGGGGCGCTTAACACTGAAGCTTTCTTT.

The V gene is TRBV28, the J gene TRBJ1-4; TRBD1 aligns across 7 bases. V dropped 3 bases and J dropped 4; count of bases not matched to a gene: 5. Germline V lookup: CDR1 MDHEN, CDR2 SYDVKM. CDR3 length: 15 residues. The CDR3 nucleotides are TGTGCCAGCAGTTTTTCAGGGGGTCTTAATGAAAAACTGTTTTTT. Translated: CASSFSGGLNEKLFF.

A single count supports this clonotype. One end of the junction does not line up with germline, which may come from a read error. The V call is TRBV11-2, the J call TRBJ1-2; D is possibly TRBD1 (6 bases). Germline CDR1 is SGHAT and CDR2 is FQNNGV. This CDR3 comprises 14 residues. The CDR3 bases are TGTGCCAGCAGCTTAGCACAGGGCGACTATGGCTGCACCTTC. This codes for CASSLAQGDYGCTF.

This clonotype showed up many times. The CDR3 DNA is TGTGCCAGCAGCAAACAGGGCACCGGGGAGCTGTTTTTT. It codes for CASSKQGTGELFF. The rearrangement joins TRBV3-1 to TRBJ2-2, with D possibly matching TRBD1 (6 bases). Germline CDR1 LGHDT, CDR2 YNNKEL (reference sequence). V was trimmed by 5 bases and J by 4 bases, leaving 8 bases between them. The CDR3 runs to 13 residues.

The table lists this clonotype with many counts. The J gene is TRBJ2-4, the V gene TRBV20-1; possible D gene TRBD2, 5 bases. CDR3 length: 12 amino acids. Germline-derived CDR1 and CDR2 are DFQATT and SNEGSKA (reference sequence). The CDR3 protein is CSEKRTPGIQYF. The CDR3 nucleotides read TGCAGCGAAAAGCGGACCCCAGGCATTCAGTACTTC.

This clonotype was observed many times. V gene TRBV5-1 combines with J gene TRBJ2-3; D not resolved. Trimming removed 2 bases at V and 4 bases at J, with 11 bases between. In germline, CDR1 is SGHRS, CDR2 YFSETQ. The CDR3 runs 14 residues. CDR3 DNA sequence: TGCGCCAGCAGCTTATCGACACAGCCAGATACGCAGTATTTT. This translates into CASSLSTQPDTQYF.

This clonotype appeared a few times. This chain connects TRBV5-1 to TRBJ1-4; TRBD1 matches at 8 bases. The CDR3 is 15 residues long. Germline V lookup: CDR1 SGHRS, CDR2 YFSETQ. Trimming removed 2 bases from V and 7 bases from J; junction bases left unmatched: 7. CDR3 protein: CASSLEQGGSEKLFF. The CDR3 coding sequence is TGCGCCAGCAGCTTAGAACAGGGGGGGAGTGAAAAACTGTTTTTT.

This clonotype was detected many times. The V call is TRBV7-2, the J call TRBJ2-1; TRBD1 matches at 9 bases. Germline V CDR1 and CDR2: SGHTA, FQGNSA. The trim removed 6 bases at V and 4 bases at J, leaving 7 bases unmatched. This CDR3 region has 15 residues. CDR3 coding DNA: TGTGCCAGCAGTCGGACAGGGGATTTTTACAATGAGCAGTTCTTC. Protein sequence: CASSRTGDFYNEQFF.

The chain uses TRBV12-3 or TRBV12-4 and TRBJ2-2, with 7 bases fitting TRBD1. CDR3 length equals 14 residues. Losses at the gene ends were 7 bases for V and 0 bases for J; bases not matched to a gene: 2. CDR3 amino acids: CASTDRTNTGELFF. In DNA form, the CDR3 reads TGTGCCAGCACGGACAGGACGAACACCGGGGAGCTGTTTTTT.

This clonotype was seen repeatedly, ten times or more. J is TRBJ1-6 and V is TRBV12-3 or TRBV12-4; 8 bases are shared with TRBD1. Trimming at V came to 8 bases and at J to 9 bases, leaving 9 bases not matched to a gene. CDR3 length: 14 residues. The CDR3 reads CASSSGTGVSPLHF. DNA for the CDR3: TGTGCCAGCTCATCCGGGACAGGTGTTTCACCCCTCCACTTT.